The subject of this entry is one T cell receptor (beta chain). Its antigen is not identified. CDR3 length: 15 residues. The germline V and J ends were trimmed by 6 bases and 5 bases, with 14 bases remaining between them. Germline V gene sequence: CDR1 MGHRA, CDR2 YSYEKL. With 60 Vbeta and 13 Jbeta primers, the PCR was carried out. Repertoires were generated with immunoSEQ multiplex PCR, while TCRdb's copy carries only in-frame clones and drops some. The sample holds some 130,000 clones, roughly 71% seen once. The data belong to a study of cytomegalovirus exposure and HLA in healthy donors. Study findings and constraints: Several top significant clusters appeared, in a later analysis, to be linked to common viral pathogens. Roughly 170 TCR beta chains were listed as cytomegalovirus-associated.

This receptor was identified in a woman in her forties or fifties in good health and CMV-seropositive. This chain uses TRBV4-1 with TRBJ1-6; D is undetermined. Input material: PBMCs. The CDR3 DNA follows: TGCGCCAGCAGACTCGACACGAATAATAATTCACCCCTCCACTTT. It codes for CASRLDTNNNSPLHF.